This paragraph reports one T cell receptor beta chain. There is no known antigen for this receptor. Nothing much larger sits one base from this clone, and base qualities are not available. The immunoSEQ hsTCRB v3.0 assay was used at survey level resolution for TRB variable region sequencing. The targeted TRB sequencing depth was 40,000-50,000 T-cell genomes per sample. TRB libraries were pooled and sequenced on an Illumina MiSeq using a v3 150-cycle kit. As for the original processing: Repertoire analysis was performed in R inside a reproducible Nextflow workflow that covered QC, data transformation and analysis. LymphoSeq2, an R package for AIRR-Seq data exploration, was used to implement custom analyses. A handful of samples yielding fewer than 5000 total TRB sequences were excluded, leaving approximately 200 analyzed HIV repertoires. Among the 180 or so HIV repertoires that were kept, almost 60 were collected before ART initiation and roughly 130 were collected after ART initiation. Repertoires were downsampled to 5000 TRB nucleotide sequences, and summary statistics were averaged over 100 downsampling iterations. Only TRB sequences with CDR3 regions of at least seven amino acids were retained for analysis. Diversity was assessed using a clonality score derived from Shannon entropy and using the Gini coefficient. Repertoire networks linked the top 5000 CDR3 amino acid sequences whenever two sequences differed by an edit distance of one. GLIPH2 predicted antigen specificity groups and MHC restriction for TRB CDR3 amino acid sequences. To flag known CMV, EBV, HIV or tissue antigen associations, CDR3 amino acid sequences were matched against VDJdb and McPAS-TCR. Pre-ART, post-ART and control groups were compared with Wilcoxon signed-rank tests and Holm-Bonferroni correction. TCRdb obtained this table from immuneACCESS and retained in-frame rearrangements with V and J assigned. These tables miss some clones; where compared with another copy, unresolved V genes account for less than half of the shortfall, and the remainder is unexplained. D and trimming come from the DNA, and the V and J calls and clone size come from that table. The sample table shows roughly 17,000 clones, and about four fifths are seen once. Clones ranked in the top ten supply 8% of the sample.

The sample comes from a study of long-term antiretroviral therapy in people with HIV (dated by TCRdb to about 2022). As for the study more broadly: The earliest samples were collected approximately a decade before the 2015 WHO recommendation for immediate ART, a period when ART was typically delayed until CD4 counts fell. About 35% of the 30 participants with HIV were female. Test extractions of a monoclonal T-cell line alongside a few dozen polyclonal samples showed no cross-contamination during QIAcube processing. This retrospective serial study examined whether starting ART and sustained HIV suppression were associated with changes in the composition and diversity of the TRB repertoire in peripheral blood. The cohort contributed over 150 cryopreserved PBMC samples from around 30 adults with confirmed HIV infection, collected serially over a mean of about six years (range 1-12).

Inclusion was restricted to participants for whom at least one PBMC sample before ART initiation and at least two post-ART samples were available. All participants with HIV were treated in the United States of America. Cryopreserved samples of roughly 0.85-11 million PBMC were thawed and washed before DNA extraction. At the time of the earliest PBMC sample, participants with HIV were aged between about 23 and 54 years. PBMC samples from each participant spanned 1-4 timepoints before ART initiation and 2-8 timepoints after ART initiation, with a median of 7 samples. Serial HIV viral load, CD4+ T-cell count, ART history and demographic data were obtained for every participant. Genomic DNA was extracted from unsorted PBMC with a Qiagen kit on a QIAcube, processed in batches of 12 samples. The paper as a whole reports these results and caveats: ART initiation was associated with a significant increase in TRB diversity, but diversity stayed significantly below transplant donor controls even after long-term ART. The repertoire was dominated across all time points by expanded TRB clones identified before ART initiation, although this dominance was seen to fluctuate and to decrease in many PLHIV after ART. The samples were dated from the mid-2000s to the late 2010s, and the ART regimens that were used may be less effective than current ART regimens. No data were available on ART adherence, viral resistance or therapy changes, limiting inferences about post-ART repertoire changes. CDR3 length ranges in HIV repertoires were narrower than in controls, and network structure suggested an antigen-experienced repertoire with only a slight naive shift after ART. Because pre-ART samples had limited cell numbers, profiling was done on unsorted PBMC rather than on sorted CD4+ and CD8+ T cells. Because PBMC availability was limited, only the TCR beta chain was sequenced, with no alpha chain pairing.

Deletion took 0 bases off V and 2 bases off J, with a span of 12 bases between the germline ends. The germline V gene (reference sequence) yields GTSNPN for CDR1 and SVGIG for CDR2. The CDR3 holds 15 amino acids from the cysteine to the phenylalanine. The CDR3 DNA has 45 bases and is translated from base 1. The TCR originated in a man aged 25 to 40 with HIV. The sequence links TRBV30 to TRBJ2-3; a tentative D call is TRBD2 (7 bases match). Sequenced here: unsorted PBMCs, sampled at the start of antiretroviral therapy. The nucleotide sequence is given as TGTGCCTGGAGTGTACGGGGGGCCATCACAGATACGCAGTATTTT. The encoded protein is CAWSVRGAITDTQYF.